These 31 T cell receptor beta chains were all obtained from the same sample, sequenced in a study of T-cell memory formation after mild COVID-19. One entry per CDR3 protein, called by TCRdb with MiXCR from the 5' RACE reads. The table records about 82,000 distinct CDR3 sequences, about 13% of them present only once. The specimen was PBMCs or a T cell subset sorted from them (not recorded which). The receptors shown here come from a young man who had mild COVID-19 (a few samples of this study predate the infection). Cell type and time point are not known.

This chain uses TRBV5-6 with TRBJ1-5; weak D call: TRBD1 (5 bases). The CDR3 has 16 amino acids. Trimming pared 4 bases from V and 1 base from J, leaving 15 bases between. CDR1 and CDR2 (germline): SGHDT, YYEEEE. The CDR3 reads CASSLGGQMSNQPQHF. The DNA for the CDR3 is TGTGCCAGCAGCCTGGGAGGACAAATGAGCAATCAGCCCCAGCATTTT.

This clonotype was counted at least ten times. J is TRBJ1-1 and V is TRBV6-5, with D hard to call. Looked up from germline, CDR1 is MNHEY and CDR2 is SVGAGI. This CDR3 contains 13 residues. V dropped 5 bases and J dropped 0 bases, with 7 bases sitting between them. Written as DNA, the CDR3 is TGTGCCAGCAGTCACCACTTGAACACTGAAGCTTTCTTT. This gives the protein CASSHHLNTEAFF.

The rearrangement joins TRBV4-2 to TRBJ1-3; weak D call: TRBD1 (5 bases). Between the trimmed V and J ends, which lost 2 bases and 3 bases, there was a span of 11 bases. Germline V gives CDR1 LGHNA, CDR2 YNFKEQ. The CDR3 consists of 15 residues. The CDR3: CASSQKDRFGNTIYF. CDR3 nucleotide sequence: TGTGCCAGCAGCCAAAAAGACAGATTTGGAAACACCATATATTTT.

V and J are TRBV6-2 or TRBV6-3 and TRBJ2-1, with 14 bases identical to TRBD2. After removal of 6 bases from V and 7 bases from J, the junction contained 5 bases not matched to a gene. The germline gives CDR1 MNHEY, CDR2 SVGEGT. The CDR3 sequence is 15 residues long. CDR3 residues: CASSRLAGGPNEQFF. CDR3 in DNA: TGTGCCAGCAGCAGACTAGCGGGGGGGCCTAATGAGCAGTTCTTC.

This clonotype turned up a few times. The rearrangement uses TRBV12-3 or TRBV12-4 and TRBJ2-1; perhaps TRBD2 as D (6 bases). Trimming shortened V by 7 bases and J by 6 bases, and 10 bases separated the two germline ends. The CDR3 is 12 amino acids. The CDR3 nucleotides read TGTGCCAGCAATGACGGGAGCAATGAGCAGTTCTTC. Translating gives CASNDGSNEQFF.

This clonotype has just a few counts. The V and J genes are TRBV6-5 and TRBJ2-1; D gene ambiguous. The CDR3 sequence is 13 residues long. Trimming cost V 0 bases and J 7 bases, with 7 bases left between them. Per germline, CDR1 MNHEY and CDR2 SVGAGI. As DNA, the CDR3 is TGTGCCAGCAGTTACTCGGTCGGGAATGAGCAGTTCTTC. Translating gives CASSYSVGNEQFF.

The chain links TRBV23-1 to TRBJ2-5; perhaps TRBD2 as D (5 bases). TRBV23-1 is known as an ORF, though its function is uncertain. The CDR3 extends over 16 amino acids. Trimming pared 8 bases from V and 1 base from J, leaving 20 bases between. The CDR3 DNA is TGCGCCAGCTCCTCCTTTAGGGAGTTTAGCCAAGAGACCCAGTACTTC. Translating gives CASSSFREFSQETQYF.

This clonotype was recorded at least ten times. CDR3 sequence: CASTHSNTDTQYF. In DNA, the CDR3 is TGCGCCAGCACCCATTCGAACACAGATACGCAGTATTTT. The J gene is TRBJ2-3, the V gene TRBV5-1; D gene ambiguous. The V gene lost 6 bases and the J gene lost 2 bases, with 10 bases spanning the gap. The CDR3 extends over 13 amino acids. CDR1 and CDR2 from the germline V gene are SGHRS and YFSETQ.

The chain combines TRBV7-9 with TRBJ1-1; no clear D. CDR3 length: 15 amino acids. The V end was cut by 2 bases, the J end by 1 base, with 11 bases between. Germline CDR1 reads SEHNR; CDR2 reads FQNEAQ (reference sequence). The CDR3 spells CASSLSDRANTEAFF. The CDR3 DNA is TGTGCCAGCAGCTTATCGGACCGGGCGAACACTGAAGCTTTCTTT.

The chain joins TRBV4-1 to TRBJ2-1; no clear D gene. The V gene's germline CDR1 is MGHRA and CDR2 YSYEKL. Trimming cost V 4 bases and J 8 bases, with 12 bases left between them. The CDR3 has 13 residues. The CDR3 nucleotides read TGCGCCAGCAGCCCCTACCTCAGCGATGAGCAGTTCTTC. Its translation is CASSPYLSDEQFF.

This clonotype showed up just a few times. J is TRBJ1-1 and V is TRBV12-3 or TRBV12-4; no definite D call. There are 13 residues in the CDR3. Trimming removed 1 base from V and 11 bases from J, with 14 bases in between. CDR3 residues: CASSLGFRSGAFF. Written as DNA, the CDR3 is TGTGCCAGCAGTTTAGGATTCCGGAGTGGTGCTTTCTTT.

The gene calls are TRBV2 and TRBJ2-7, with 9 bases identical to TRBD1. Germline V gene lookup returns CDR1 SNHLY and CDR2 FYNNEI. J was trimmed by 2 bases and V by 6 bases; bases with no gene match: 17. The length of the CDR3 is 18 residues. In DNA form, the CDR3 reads TGTGCCAGCAGCACACCGAGGGATCCCGGGACAGGGACCTACGAGCAGTACTTC. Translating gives CASSTPRDPGTGTYEQYF.

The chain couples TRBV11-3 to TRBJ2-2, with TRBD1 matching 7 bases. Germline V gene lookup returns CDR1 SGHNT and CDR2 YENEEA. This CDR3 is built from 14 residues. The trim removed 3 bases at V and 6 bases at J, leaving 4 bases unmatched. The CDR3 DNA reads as TGTGCCAGCAGCTTCACCGACAGGGCCGGGGAGCTGTTTTTT. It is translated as CASSFTDRAGELFF.

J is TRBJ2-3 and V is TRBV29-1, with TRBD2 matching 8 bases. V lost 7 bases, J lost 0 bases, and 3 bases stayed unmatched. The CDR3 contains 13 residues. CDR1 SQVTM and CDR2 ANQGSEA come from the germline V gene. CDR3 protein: CSGVAGSTDTQYF. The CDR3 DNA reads TGCAGCGGGGTAGCGGGGAGCACAGATACGCAGTATTTT.

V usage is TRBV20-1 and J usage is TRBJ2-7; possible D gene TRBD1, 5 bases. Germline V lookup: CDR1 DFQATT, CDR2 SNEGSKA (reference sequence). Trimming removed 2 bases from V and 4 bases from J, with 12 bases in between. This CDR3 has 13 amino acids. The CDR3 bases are TGCAGTGCTAGACAAGGGGCGTATTACGAGCAGTACGTC. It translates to CSARQGAYYEQYV.

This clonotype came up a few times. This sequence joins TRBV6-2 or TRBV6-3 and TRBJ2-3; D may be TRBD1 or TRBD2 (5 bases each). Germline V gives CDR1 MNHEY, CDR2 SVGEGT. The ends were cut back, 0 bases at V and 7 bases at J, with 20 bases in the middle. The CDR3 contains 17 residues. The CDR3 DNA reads TGTGCCAGCAGTTACTCCCGGACTCGGGAAGGGGAATATACGCAGTATTTT. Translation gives CASSYSRTREGEYTQYF.

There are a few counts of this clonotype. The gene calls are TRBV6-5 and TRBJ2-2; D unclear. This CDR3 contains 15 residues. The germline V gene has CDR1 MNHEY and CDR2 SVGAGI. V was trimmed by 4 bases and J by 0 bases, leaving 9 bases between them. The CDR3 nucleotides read TGTGCCAGCAGTTTCGAGCCCTCGAACACCGGGGAGCTGTTTTTT. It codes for CASSFEPSNTGELFF.

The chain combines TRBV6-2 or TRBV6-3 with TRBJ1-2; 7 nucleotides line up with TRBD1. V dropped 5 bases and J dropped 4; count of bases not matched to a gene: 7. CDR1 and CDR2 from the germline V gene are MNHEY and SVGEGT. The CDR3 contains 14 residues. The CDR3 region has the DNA TGTGCCAGCAGTCATCAGACAGGGTTCTATGGCTACACCTTC. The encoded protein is CASSHQTGFYGYTF.

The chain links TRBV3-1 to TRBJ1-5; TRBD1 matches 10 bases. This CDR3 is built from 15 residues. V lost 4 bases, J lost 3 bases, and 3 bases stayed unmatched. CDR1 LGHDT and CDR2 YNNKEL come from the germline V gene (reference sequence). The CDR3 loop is CASSLTGGLNQPQHF. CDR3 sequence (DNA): TGTGCCAGCAGCCTGACAGGGGGCCTCAATCAGCCCCAGCATTTT.

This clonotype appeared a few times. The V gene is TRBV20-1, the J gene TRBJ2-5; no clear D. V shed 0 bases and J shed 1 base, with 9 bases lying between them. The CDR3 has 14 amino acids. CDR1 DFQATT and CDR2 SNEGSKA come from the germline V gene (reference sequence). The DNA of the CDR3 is TGCAGTGCTAGAGACGGCAGGCCCCAAGAGACCCAGTACTTC. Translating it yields CSARDGRPQETQYF.

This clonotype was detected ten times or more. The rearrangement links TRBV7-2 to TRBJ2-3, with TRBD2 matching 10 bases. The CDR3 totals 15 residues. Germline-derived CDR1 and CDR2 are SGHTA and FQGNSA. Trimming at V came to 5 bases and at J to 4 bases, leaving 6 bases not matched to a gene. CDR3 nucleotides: TGTGCCAGCAGCCCACTAGCGGGGTGGGCAGATACGCAGTATTTT. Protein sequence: CASSPLAGWADTQYF. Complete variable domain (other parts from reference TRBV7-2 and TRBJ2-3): GAGVSQSPSNKVTEKGKDVELRCDPISGHTALYWYRQSLGQGLEFLIYFQGNSAPDKSGLPSDRFSAERTGGSVSTLTIQRTQQEDSAVYLCASSPLAGWADTQYFGPGTRLTVL.

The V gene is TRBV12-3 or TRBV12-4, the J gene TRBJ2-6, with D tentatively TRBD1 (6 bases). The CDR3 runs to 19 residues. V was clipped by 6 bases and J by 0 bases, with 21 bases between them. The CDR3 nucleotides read TGTGCCAGCAGCTGGAAGACAGGTTTCGTCAGCTCTGGGGCCAACGTCCTGACTTTC. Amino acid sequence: CASSWKTGFVSSGANVLTF.

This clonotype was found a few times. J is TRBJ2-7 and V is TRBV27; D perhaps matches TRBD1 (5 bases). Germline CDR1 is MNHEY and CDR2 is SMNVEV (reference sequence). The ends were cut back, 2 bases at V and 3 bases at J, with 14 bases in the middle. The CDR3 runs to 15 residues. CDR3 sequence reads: CASSLGAGVVYEQYF. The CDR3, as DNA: TGTGCCAGCAGTTTAGGGGCTGGGGTAGTCTACGAGCAGTACTTC.

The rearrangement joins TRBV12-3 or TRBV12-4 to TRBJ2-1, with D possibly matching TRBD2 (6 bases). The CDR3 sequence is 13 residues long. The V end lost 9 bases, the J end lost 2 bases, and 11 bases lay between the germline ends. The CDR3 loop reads CASWGGTYNEQFF. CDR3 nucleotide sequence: TGTGCCAGTTGGGGCGGGACCTACAATGAGCAGTTCTTC.

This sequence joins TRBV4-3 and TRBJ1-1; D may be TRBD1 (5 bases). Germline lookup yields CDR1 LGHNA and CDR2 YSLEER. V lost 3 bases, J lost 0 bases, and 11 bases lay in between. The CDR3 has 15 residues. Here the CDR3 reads CASSQEGHLNTEAFF. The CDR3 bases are TGCGCCAGCAGCCAGGAGGGGCATCTGAACACTGAAGCTTTCTTT.

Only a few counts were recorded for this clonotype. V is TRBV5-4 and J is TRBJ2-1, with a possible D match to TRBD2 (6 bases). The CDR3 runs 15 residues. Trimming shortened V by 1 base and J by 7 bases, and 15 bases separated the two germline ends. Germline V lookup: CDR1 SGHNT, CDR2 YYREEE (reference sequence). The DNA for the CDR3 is TGTGCCAGCAGCTTGACTAGCCGGTACGAAAATGAGCAGTTCTTC. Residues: CASSLTSRYENEQFF.

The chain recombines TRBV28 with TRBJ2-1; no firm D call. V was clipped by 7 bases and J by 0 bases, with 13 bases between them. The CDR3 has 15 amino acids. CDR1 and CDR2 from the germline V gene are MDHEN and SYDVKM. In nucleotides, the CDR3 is TGTGCCAGCACCCTCGACGTTAGCTCCTACAATGAGCAGTTCTTC. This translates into CASTLDVSSYNEQFF.

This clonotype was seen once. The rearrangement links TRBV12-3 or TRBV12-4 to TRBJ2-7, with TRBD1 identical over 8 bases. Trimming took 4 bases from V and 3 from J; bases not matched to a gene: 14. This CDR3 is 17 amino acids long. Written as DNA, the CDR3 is TGTGCCAGCAGTTATCCCGGGACAGGAACAGATTACTACGAGCAGTACTTC. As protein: CASSYPGTGTDYYEQYF.

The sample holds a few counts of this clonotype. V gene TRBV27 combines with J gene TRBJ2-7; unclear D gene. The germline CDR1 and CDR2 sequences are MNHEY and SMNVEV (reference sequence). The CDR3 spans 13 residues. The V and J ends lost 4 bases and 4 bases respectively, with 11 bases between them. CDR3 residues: CASSSLGSYEQYV. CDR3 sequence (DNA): TGTGCCAGCAGTTCGCTAGGGTCGTACGAGCAGTACGTC.

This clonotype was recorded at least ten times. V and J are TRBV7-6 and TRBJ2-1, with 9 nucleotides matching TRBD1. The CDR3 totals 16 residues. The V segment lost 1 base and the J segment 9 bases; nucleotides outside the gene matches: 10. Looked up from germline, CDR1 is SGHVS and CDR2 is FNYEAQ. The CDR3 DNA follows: TGTGCCAGCAGCTTAGAGTGGGACAGGGAATTAGGTGAGCAGTTCTTC. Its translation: CASSLEWDRELGEQFF.

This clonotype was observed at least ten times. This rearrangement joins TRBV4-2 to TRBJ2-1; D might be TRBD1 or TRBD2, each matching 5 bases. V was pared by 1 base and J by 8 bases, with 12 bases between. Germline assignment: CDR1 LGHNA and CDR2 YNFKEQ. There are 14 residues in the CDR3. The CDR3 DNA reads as TGTGCCAGCAGCCAAGGAGGGGACGGCGATGAGCAGTTCTTC. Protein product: CASSQGGDGDEQFF.